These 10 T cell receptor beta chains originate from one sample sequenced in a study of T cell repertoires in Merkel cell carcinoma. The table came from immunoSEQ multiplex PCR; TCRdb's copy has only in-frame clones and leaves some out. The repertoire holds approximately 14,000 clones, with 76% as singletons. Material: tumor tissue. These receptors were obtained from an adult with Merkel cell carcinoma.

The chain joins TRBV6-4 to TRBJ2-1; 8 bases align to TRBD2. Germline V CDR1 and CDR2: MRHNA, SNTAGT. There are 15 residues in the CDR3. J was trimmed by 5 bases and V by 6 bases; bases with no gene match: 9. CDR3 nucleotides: TGTGCCAGCAGGGAGCGGGGGTTCCTAAACAATGAGCAGTTCTTC. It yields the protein CASRERGFLNNEQFF.

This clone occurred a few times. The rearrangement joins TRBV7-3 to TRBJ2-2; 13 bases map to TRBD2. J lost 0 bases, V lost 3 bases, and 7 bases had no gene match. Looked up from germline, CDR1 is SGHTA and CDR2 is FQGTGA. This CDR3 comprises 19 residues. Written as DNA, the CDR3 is TGTGCCAGCAGCTTCCTGGGACTAGCGGGACCCACGAACACCGGGGAGCTGTTTTTT. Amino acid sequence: CASSFLGLAGPTNTGELFF.

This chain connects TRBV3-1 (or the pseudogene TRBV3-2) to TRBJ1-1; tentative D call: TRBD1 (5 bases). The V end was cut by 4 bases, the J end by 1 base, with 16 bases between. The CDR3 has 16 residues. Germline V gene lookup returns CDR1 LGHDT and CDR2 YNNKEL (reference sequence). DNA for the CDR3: TGTGCCAGCAGCCCCCACCGCTCAGGGCCGAACACTGAAGCTTTCTTT. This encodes CASSPHRSGPNTEAFF.

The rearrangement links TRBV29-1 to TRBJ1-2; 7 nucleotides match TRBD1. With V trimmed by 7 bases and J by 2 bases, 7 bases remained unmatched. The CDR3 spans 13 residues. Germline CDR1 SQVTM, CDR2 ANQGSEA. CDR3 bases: TGCAGCGCAAAGACAGGGACGAACTATGGCTACACCTTC. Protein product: CSAKTGTNYGYTF. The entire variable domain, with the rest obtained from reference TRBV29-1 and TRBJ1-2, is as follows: SAVISQKPSRDICQRGTSLTIQCQVDSQVTMMFWYRQQPGQSLTLIATANQGSEATYESGFVIDKFPISRPNLTFSTLTVSNMSPEDSSIYLCSAKTGTNYGYTFGSGTRLTVV.

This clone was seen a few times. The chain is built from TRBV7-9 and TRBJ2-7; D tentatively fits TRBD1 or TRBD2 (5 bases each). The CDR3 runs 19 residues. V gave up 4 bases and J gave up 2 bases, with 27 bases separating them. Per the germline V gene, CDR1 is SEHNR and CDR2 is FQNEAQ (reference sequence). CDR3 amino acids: CASSSSRGDPTYETYEQYF. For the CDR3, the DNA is TGTGCCAGCAGCTCGAGCCGAGGGGACCCGACGTACGAAACCTACGAGCAGTACTTC.

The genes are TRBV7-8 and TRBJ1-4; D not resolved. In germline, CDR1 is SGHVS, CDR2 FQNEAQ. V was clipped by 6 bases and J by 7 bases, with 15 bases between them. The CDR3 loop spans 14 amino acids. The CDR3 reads CASRSVPASEKLFF. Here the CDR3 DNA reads TGTGCCAGCAGATCCGTTCCAGCGAGTGAAAAACTGTTTTTT. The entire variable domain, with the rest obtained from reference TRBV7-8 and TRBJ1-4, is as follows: GAGVSQSPRYKVAKRGQDVALRCDPISGHVSLFWYQQALGQGPEFLTYFQNEAQLDKSGLPSDRFFAERPEGSVSTLKIQRTQQEDSAVYLCASRSVPASEKLFFGSGTQLSVL.

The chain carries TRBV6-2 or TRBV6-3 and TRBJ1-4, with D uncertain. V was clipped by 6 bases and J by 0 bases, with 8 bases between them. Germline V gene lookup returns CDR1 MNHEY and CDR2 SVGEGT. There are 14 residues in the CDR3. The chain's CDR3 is CASSRLATNEKLFF. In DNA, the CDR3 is TGTGCCAGCAGCAGACTTGCAACTAATGAAAAACTGTTTTTT.

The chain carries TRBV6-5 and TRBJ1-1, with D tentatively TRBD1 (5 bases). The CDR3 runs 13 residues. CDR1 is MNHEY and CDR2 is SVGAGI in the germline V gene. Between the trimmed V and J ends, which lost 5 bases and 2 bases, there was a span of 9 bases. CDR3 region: CASSTRTNTEAFF. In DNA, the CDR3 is TGTGCCAGCAGTACCAGGACAAACACTGAAGCTTTCTTT.

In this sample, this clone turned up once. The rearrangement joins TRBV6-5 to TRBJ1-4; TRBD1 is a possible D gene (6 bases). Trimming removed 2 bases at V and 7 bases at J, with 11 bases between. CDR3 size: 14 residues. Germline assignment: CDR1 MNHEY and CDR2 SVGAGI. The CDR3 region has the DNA TGTGCCAGCAGTTACGGGGGGCAGAGTGAAAAACTGTTTTTT. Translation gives CASSYGGQSEKLFF.

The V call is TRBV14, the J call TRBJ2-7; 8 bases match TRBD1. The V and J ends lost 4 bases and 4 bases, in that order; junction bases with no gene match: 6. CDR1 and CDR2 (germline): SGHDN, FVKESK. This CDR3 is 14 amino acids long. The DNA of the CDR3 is TGTGCCAGCAGCCCCGACAGGGGTTTTTACGAGCAGTACTTC. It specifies CASSPDRGFYEQYF.